The following is a TCR beta chain sequence with its context. The sample is drawn from a study of shared clonotypes between healthy human individuals. Study context: Plates per donor: three CD4 naive, three CD4 memory, two CD8 naive, one CD8 memory.

The length of the CDR3 is 15 residues. CDR1 and CDR2 from the germline V gene are MGHRA and YSYEKL. Trimming removed 0 bases at V and 8 bases at J, with 11 bases between. The assay was immunoSEQ multiplex PCR, and TCRdb's table has in-frame clones only and misses some. The sample gives about 2 million clones, just under 95% of which show up once; more than 0.95% is in the top ten. CD45RO negativity and positive selection for CCR7 defined naive CD8 cells, a population that excluded terminally differentiated effector memory CD45RA+ cells. The sequenced material came from naive CD8+ T cells sorted from blood. The source is a man aged 18 to 35 in good health. The chain is built from TRBV4-1 and TRBJ1-6; TRBD1 might be the D (5 bases). The CDR3 coding sequence is TGCGCCAGCAGCCAAGATTGGGGAGGGGATTCACCCCTCCACTTT. Amino acids: CASSQDWGGDSPLHF.